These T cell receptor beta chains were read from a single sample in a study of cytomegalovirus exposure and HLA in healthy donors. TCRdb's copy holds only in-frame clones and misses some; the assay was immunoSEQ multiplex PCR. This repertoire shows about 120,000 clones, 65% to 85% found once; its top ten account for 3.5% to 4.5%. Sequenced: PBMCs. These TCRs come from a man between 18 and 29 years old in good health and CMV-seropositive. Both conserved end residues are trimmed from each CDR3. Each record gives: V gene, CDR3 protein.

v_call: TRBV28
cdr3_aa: ASTPGDRNYGYT

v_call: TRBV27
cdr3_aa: ASSALLAARTDTQY

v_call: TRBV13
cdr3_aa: ASSLGGRTGAVEQY

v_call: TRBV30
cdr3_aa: ACTTGNYRVETEAF

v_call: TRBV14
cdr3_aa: ASSQVSGSNQETQY

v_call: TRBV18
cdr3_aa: ASSQYSGNNEQF

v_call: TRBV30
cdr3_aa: AWSKDRGNKGEAF

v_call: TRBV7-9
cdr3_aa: ASSLVGLADPTLF

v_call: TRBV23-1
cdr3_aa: ASSQSVEVFNEKLF

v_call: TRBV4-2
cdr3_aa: ASSQDRDYGYT